A selection of T cell receptor beta chains follows, all from one sample in a study of cytomegalovirus exposure and HLA in healthy donors. The protocol was immunoSEQ multiplex PCR, while the TCRdb copy is restricted to in-frame clones and leaves out a portion. This table has approximately 190,000 clones, over 65% appearing once. The sample was PBMCs. The receptor source for this set is a woman between 45 and 65 years old in good health and CMV-seropositive. Both conserved end residues are part of each CDR3. A D gene is named only where the DNA matches it firmly. Clone size is stated in some rows and not others, as once, few, many or a class when expanded.

j_call | clone_size | v_call | d_call | cdr3_aa | cdr3_nt
TRBJ2-2 | NA | TRBV4-3 | NA | CASSQDSSSDGELFF | TGCGCCAGCAGCCAAGATTCTAGCTCGGATGGGGAGCTGTTTTTT
TRBJ2-3 | NA | TRBV30 | NA | CAWKTTASTDTQYF | TGTGCCTGGAAGACGACAGCCAGCACAGATACGCAGTATTTT
TRBJ2-3 | NA | TRBV29-1 | TRBD1 | CSVGTGWPNTDTQYF | TGCAGCGTAGGGACAGGCTGGCCGAACACAGATACGCAGTATTTT
TRBJ2-5 | NA | TRBV7-3 | TRBD2 | CASSPDRAGVGETQYF | TGTGCCAGCAGCCCGGATCGAGCGGGGGTAGGCGAGACCCAGTACTTC
TRBJ2-7 | NA | TRBV7-9 | TRBD2 | CASSSTSGGYEQYF | TGTGCCAGCAGCTCGACTAGCGGGGGATACGAGCAGTACTTC
TRBJ2-7 | NA | TRBV2 | TRBD2 | CASEGLAHEQYF | TGTGCCAGCGAAGGACTAGCCCACGAGCAGTACTTC
TRBJ2-5 | NA | TRBV27 | TRBD2 | CASRPQQRGGVETQYF | TGTGCCAGCAGACCGCAGCAGCGGGGGGGCGTAGAGACCCAGTACTTC
TRBJ2-3 | NA | TRBV4-2 | NA | CASSQDGNTQYF | TGTGCCAGCAGCCAAGACGGGAATACGCAGTATTTT
TRBJ2-1 | NA | TRBV12-5 | TRBD2 | CASGLPLGRGGHNEQFF | TGTGCTAGTGGTTTGCCCTTGGGGCGGGGGGGCCACAATGAGCAGTTCTTC
TRBJ2-3 | few | TRBV7-6 | NA | CASSLGGGGTDTQYF | TGTGCCAGCAGCTTGGGGGGGGGCGGCACAGATACGCAGTATTTT
TRBJ2-3 | NA | TRBV4-3 | NA | CASSQVRTDTQYF | TGCGCCAGCAGCCAGGTCAGAACAGATACGCAGTATTTT
TRBJ2-4 | NA | TRBV28 | TRBD2 | CASSSLQAGGFGKNIQYF | TGTGCCAGCAGTTCCCTCCAAGCGGGGGGTTTCGGCAAAAACATTCAGTACTTC
TRBJ2-7 | NA | TRBV10-2 | TRBD2 | CASSEAGGWYEQYF | TGCGCCAGCAGTGAAGCGGGGGGGTGGTACGAGCAGTACTTC
TRBJ2-7 | NA | TRBV5-4 | NA | CASSSPGTGYEQYF | TGTGCCAGCAGTTCCCCCGGGACTGGCTACGAGCAGTACTTC
TRBJ2-3 | NA | TRBV28 | TRBD2 | CASSFSGGGLDTQYF | TGTGCCAGCAGTTTCAGCGGGGGGGGCTTAGATACGCAGTATTTT
TRBJ1-1 | NA | TRBV11-2 | TRBD1 | CASTISLRTGGGGEAFF | TGTGCCAGCACCATCAGCTTGCGGACAGGGGGTGGTGGTGAAGCTTTCTTT
TRBJ1-2 | NA | TRBV5-5 | TRBD1 | CASSRTGDLNYGYTF | TGTGCCAGCAGCAGGACAGGGGACCTTAACTATGGCTACACCTTC
TRBJ1-6 | NA | TRBV30 | NA | CAWNERGLNSPLHF | TGTGCCTGGAACGAGCGAGGGTTGAATTCACCCCTCCACTTT
TRBJ2-3 | NA | TRBV7-6 | NA | CASSLAGASTDTQYF | TGTGCCAGCAGCTTAGCAGGGGCTAGCACAGATACGCAGTATTTT
TRBJ1-1 | NA | TRBV7-3 | TRBD1 | CSSSPGTVNTEAFF | TGTTCCAGCAGCCCCGGGACAGTGAACACTGAAGCTTTCTTT
TRBJ2-1 | NA | TRBV2 | TRBD1 | CASRLQGAFGEQFF | TGTGCCAGTAGATTACAGGGGGCTTTCGGTGAGCAGTTCTTC
TRBJ2-7 | NA | TRBV11-2 | TRBD2 | CASSLSAGEEYEQYF | TGTGCCAGCAGCTTATCGGCGGGGGAAGAGTACGAGCAGTACTTC
TRBJ2-3 | NA | TRBV9 | TRBD1 | CASSVDTGTGVGDTQYF | TGTGCCAGCAGCGTAGATACCGGGACAGGGGTTGGTGATACGCAGTATTTT
TRBJ2-7 | NA | TRBV11-2 | NA | CASSFGQGLYEQYF | TGTGCCAGCAGCTTTGGGCAGGGGCTCTACGAGCAGTACTTC
TRBJ2-7 | NA | TRBV6-6 | TRBD2 | CASSLSPSGSYEQYF | TGTGCCAGCAGTCTCTCCCCTAGCGGCTCCTACGAGCAGTACTTC
TRBJ1-5 | NA | TRBV6-6 | NA | CASSATGNHQPQHF | TGTGCCAGCAGCGCTACAGGGAACCATCAGCCCCAGCATTTT
TRBJ2-2 | NA | TRBV10-1 | NA | CASSAPSGAINTGELFF | TGCGCCAGCAGTGCGCCGTCTGGGGCGATCAACACCGGGGAGCTGTTTTTT
TRBJ2-3 | NA | TRBV11-2 | TRBD2 | CASSSGRGEADTQYF | TGTGCCAGCAGCTCCGGACGGGGGGAAGCAGATACGCAGTATTTT
TRBJ2-1 | NA | TRBV7-2 | NA | CASSLGGPQFF | TGTGCCAGCAGCTTAGGGGGCCCGCAGTTCTTC
TRBJ1-1 | NA | TRBV4-1 | NA | CASSQEHQDTEAFF | TGCGCCAGCAGCCAAGAACACCAAGACACTGAAGCTTTCTTT
TRBJ2-3 | NA | TRBV14 | NA | CASQPILGSDTQYF | TGTGCCAGCCAACCGATCTTGGGCTCAGATACGCAGTATTTT
TRBJ2-5 | NA | TRBV2 | NA | CASSWGGGQETQYF | TGTGCCAGCTCCTGGGGAGGCGGGCAAGAGACCCAGTACTTC
TRBJ1-2 | NA | TRBV6-6 | NA | CASSSRVRLDGYTF | TGTGCCAGCAGTAGCAGGGTGAGACTTGATGGCTACACCTTC
TRBJ2-3 | few | TRBV10-3 | TRBD1 | CAISEDRGDTQYF | TGTGCCATCAGTGAGGACAGGGGAGATACGCAGTATTTT
TRBJ1-2 | NA | TRBV5-1 | TRBD1 | CASSLGQGNGYTF | TGCGCCAGCAGCCTTGGACAGGGGAATGGCTACACCTTC
TRBJ1-3 | few | TRBV5-4 | NA | CASSWQGGLGNTIYF | TGTGCCAGCAGCTGGCAAGGGGGTCTCGGAAACACCATATATTTT
TRBJ1-5 | NA | TRBV19 | NA | CASKKGYDQPQHF | TGTGCCAGTAAGAAGGGGTATGATCAGCCCCAGCATTTT
TRBJ1-3 | NA | TRBV6-5 | NA | CASSSPGRGNTIYF | TGTGCCAGCAGCTCCCCGGGGAGGGGAAACACCATATATTTT
TRBJ2-1 | NA | TRBV21-1 | NA | CAGPPAGTGGDEQFF | TGTGCCGGCCCCCCCGCGGGGACCGGAGGCGATGAGCAGTTCTTC
TRBJ1-1 | few | TRBV29-1 | NA | CSVWVTIQGGTEAFF | TGCAGCGTTTGGGTCACCATACAGGGAGGGACTGAAGCTTTCTTT
TRBJ2-1 | NA | TRBV4-1 | NA | CASRQWGVKNEQFF | TGCGCCAGCAGGCAGTGGGGGGTAAAAAATGAGCAGTTCTTC
TRBJ1-5 | few | TRBV19 | TRBD1 | CASSKTGAGQPQHF | TGTGCCAGTAGTAAGACAGGGGCGGGGCAGCCCCAGCATTTT
TRBJ2-3 | NA | TRBV7-2 | TRBD2 | CASSPRLADSSSTDTQYF | TGTGCCAGCAGCCCCAGACTAGCGGATTCGTCTAGCACAGATACGCAGTATTTT
TRBJ1-5 | NA | TRBV10-2 | TRBD1 | CASAVDRGDQPQHF | TGCGCCAGCGCGGTTGACAGGGGGGATCAGCCCCAGCATTTT
TRBJ2-1 | NA | TRBV7-3 | TRBD2 | CASSARGGSYNEQFF | TGTGCCAGCAGCGCTCGGGGGGGCTCCTACAATGAGCAGTTCTTC